The 9 T cell receptor beta chains below were found in one sample sequenced in a study of blood T cell repertoires in COVID-19. The repertoire was sequenced with immunoSEQ multiplex PCR; TCRdb's copy has only in-frame clones and lacks some. The sample includes approximately 130,000 clones, about three quarters of them seen just once. The specimen was peripheral blood. These receptors all stem from a woman aged 70-85 years with acute or convalescent COVID-19.

The chain combines TRBV7-8 with TRBJ2-5, with D perhaps TRBD2 (5 bases). CDR1 and CDR2 from the germline V gene are SGHVS and FQNEAQ. There are 16 residues in the CDR3. V dropped 5 bases and J dropped 2 bases, with 18 bases sitting between them. Written as DNA, the CDR3 is TGTGCCAGCAGCCAGACGTCGGGGTTTGGTCAAGAGACCCAGTACTTC. Residues: CASSQTSGFGQETQYF.

The chain links TRBV5-1 to TRBJ2-1, with TRBD2 matching over 10 bases. V lost 1 base, J lost 5 bases, and 3 bases stayed unmatched. The CDR3 loop spans 15 amino acids. Looked up from germline, CDR1 is SGHRS and CDR2 is YFSETQ. CDR3 nucleotide sequence: TGCGCCAGCAGCTTGTTAGCGGGAGGAGACAATGAGCAGTTCTTC. It yields the protein CASSLLAGGDNEQFF.

The chain couples TRBV11-2 to TRBJ2-1; 8 nucleotides align to TRBD2. The CDR3 covers 20 residues. CDR1 is SGHAT and CDR2 is FQNNGV in the germline V gene. J lost 0 bases, V lost 0 bases, and 13 bases had no gene match. The CDR3 bases are TGTGCCAGCAGCTTAGATCTTGGAGCGGGGGTCCTCAGCTCCTACAATGAGCAGTTCTTC. Its protein is CASSLDLGAGVLSSYNEQFF.

A few counts support this clone. The chain links TRBV18 to TRBJ1-2; 9 positions agree with TRBD1. The CDR3 contains 18 residues. The V gene's germline CDR1 is KGHSH and CDR2 LQKENI. Losses at the gene ends were 1 base for V and 8 bases for J; bases not matched to a gene: 17. The CDR3: CASSPRKEPGQGGTGYTF. CDR3 sequence (DNA): TGTGCCAGCTCACCACGCAAAGAACCGGGACAGGGTGGCACGGGCTACACCTTC.

For this clone: Other DNA sequences in the same sample also yield this CDR3. The chain's CDR3 is CASRDRGTGELFF. CDR3 bases: TGTGCCAGCAGAGACAGGGGAACCGGGGAGCTGTTTTTT. V and J are TRBV12-3 or TRBV12-4 and TRBJ2-2, with 8 bases aligning to TRBD1. The CDR3 length is 13 residues. V was clipped by 6 bases and J by 5 bases; unmatched bases: 2.

This rearrangement joins TRBV7-9 to TRBJ2-7, with no clear D. This CDR3 has 12 amino acids. Germline V gene lookup returns CDR1 SEHNR and CDR2 FQNEAQ (reference sequence). The V and J ends lost 2 bases and 6 bases respectively, with 8 bases between them. This CDR3 is CASSLTSGEQYF. DNA for the CDR3: TGTGCCAGCAGCTTAACCTCGGGCGAGCAGTACTTC.

The chain couples TRBV18 to TRBJ1-1; D not resolved. The CDR3 has 15 amino acids. Trimming cost V 1 base and J 1 base, with 10 bases left between them. The germline gives CDR1 KGHSH, CDR2 LQKENI. CDR3 protein: CASSPRQEANTEAFF. CDR3 DNA: TGTGCCAGCTCACCACGCCAGGAGGCGAACACTGAAGCTTTCTTT.

The rearrangement links TRBV19 to TRBJ2-1, with TRBD2 identical over 9 bases. V gave up 7 bases and J gave up 9 bases; unmatched junction bases: 19. This CDR3 is 17 amino acids long. Germline V gene data show CDR1 as LNHDA and CDR2 as SQIVND (reference sequence). This CDR3 reads CASTTPLGGGDRAEQFF. DNA for the CDR3: TGTGCCAGTACGACCCCTCTTGGCGGGGGGGATCGGGCTGAGCAGTTCTTC.

To note about this clone: Different DNA sequences within this sample yield the same CDR3. The J gene is TRBJ2-3, the V gene TRBV9; a possible D gene is TRBD1 (6 bases). This CDR3 is 14 amino acids long. Looked up from germline, CDR1 is SGDLS and CDR2 is YYNGEE. With 2 bases removed from V and 2 bases from J, the gap between germline ends came to 9 bases. The chain's CDR3 is CASSVGGSTDTQYF. In DNA form, the CDR3 reads TGTGCCAGCAGCGTTGGGGGCTCCACAGATACGCAGTATTTT.